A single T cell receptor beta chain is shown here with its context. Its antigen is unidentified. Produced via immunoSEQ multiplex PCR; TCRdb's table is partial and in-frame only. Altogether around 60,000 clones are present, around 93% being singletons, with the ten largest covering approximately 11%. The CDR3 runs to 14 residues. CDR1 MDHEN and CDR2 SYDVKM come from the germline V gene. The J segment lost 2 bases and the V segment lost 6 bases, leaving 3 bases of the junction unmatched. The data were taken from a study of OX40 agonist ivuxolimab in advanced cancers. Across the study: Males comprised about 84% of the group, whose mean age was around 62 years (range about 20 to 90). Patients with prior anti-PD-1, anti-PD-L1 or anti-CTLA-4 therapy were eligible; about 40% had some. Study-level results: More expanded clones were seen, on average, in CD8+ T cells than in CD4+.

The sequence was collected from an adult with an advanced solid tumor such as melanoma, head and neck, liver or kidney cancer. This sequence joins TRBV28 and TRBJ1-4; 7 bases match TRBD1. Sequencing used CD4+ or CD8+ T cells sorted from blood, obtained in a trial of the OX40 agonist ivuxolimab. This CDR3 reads CASSRQGTNEKLFF. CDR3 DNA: TGTGCCAGCAGCCGACAGGGCACTAATGAAAAACTGTTTTTT.